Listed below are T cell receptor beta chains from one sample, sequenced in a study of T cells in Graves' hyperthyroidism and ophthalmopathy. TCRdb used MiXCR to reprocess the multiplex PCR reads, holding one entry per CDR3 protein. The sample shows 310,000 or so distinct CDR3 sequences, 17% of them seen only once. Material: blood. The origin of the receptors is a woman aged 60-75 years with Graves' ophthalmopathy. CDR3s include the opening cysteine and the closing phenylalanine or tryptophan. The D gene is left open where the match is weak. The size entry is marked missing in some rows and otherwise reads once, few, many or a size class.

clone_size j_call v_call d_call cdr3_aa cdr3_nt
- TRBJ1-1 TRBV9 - CASSVGGGANTEAFF TGTGCCAGCAGCGTAGGAGGGGGGGCGAACACTGAAGCTTTCTTT
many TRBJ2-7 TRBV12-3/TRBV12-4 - CASTPDRGYGEQYF TGTGCCAGCACCCCGGATCGAGGGTACGGGGAGCAGTACTTC
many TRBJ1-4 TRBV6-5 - CASSYSIVSGHEKLFF TGTGCCAGCAGTTACTCGATTGTGTCAGGGCACGAAAAACTGTTTTTT
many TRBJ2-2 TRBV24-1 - CATSDSVTNTGELFF TGTGCCACCAGTGATTCTGTAACAAACACCGGGGAGCTGTTTTTT
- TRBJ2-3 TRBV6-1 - CASGVKATDTQYF TGTGCCAGCGGGGTCAAGGCCACAGATACGCAGTATTTT
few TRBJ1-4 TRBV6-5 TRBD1 CASSYSPTGEEKLFF TGTGCCAGCAGTTACTCCCCGACAGGGGAGGAAAAACTGTTTTTT
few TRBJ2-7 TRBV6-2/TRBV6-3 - CASSSPPRPPSSYEQYF TGTGCCAGCAGTAGCCCCCCGAGGCCACCGTCCTCCTACGAGCAGTACTTC
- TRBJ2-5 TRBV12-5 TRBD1 CASGMGQYQETQYF TGTGCTAGTGGAATGGGACAGTACCAAGAGACCCAGTACTTC
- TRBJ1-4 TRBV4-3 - CASSQHPTGTNEKLFF TGCGCCAGCAGCCAACACCCGACAGGAACTAATGAAAAACTGTTTTTT
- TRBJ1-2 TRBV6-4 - CASSDSGSGYTF TGTGCCAGCAGTGACTCGGGGTCTGGCTACACCTTC
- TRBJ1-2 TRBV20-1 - CSARGEAFAVGYTF TGCAGTGCTAGAGGAGAGGCTTTTGCGGTTGGCTACACCTTC
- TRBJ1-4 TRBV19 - CASSIQTGTYEKLFF TGTGCCAGTAGTATTCAAACAGGGACCTATGAAAAACTGTTTTTT
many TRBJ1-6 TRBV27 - CASSDRQGMDSPLHF TGTGCCAGCAGTGATCGGCAGGGGATGGATTCACCCCTCCACTTT
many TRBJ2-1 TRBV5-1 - CASSSVDPFYNEQFF TGCGCCAGCAGCTCGGTGGATCCGTTCTACAATGAGCAGTTCTTC
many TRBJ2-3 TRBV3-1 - CASSHQTEDTQYF TGTGCCAGCAGCCACCAGACAGAAGATACGCAGTATTTT
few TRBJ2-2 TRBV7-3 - CASSFRNGELFF TGTGCCAGCAGTTTTAGGAACGGGGAGCTGTTTTTT
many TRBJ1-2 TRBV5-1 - CASSLVPSNYGYTF TGCGCCAGCAGCTTGGTGCCTTCTAACTATGGCTACACCTTC
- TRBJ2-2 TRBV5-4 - CASSQEPGVNTGELFF TGTGCCAGCAGCCAAGAGCCGGGAGTAAACACCGGGGAGCTGTTTTTT
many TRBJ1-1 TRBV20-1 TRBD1 CSARGVRGQGGEAFF TGCAGTGCTAGAGGGGTGCGGGGACAGGGAGGTGAAGCTTTCTTT
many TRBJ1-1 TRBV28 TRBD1 CASSLGTGGFSTEAFF TGTGCCAGCAGTCTTGGGACAGGGGGGTTTAGCACTGAAGCTTTCTTT
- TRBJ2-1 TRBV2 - CASREGSNEQFF TGTGCCAGCAGGGAGGGGTCCAATGAGCAGTTCTTC
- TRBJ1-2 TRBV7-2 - CASSPRGVNYGYTF TGTGCCAGCTCACCCCGGGGGGTCAACTATGGCTACACCTTC
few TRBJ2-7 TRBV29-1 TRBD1 CSVNQGAREQYF TGCAGCGTTAACCAGGGGGCGAGGGAGCAGTACTTC
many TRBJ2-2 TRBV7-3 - CASSPGAFGGELFF TGTGCCAGCAGCCCCGGGGCTTTTGGCGGGGAGCTGTTTTTT
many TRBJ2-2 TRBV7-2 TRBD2 CASSLGPLAGGNTGELFF TGTGCCAGCAGCTTAGGCCCACTAGCGGGGGGGAACACCGGGGAGCTGTTTTTT
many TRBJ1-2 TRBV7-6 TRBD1 CASSLGGGLSGYTF TGTGCCAGCAGCTTAGGAGGGGGCTTGAGTGGCTACACCTTC
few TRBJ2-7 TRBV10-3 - CAISDPGKGYEQYF TGTGCCATCAGTGACCCAGGGAAGGGATACGAGCAGTACTTC
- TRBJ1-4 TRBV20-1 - CSASIGTANEKLFF TGCAGTGCTTCAATCGGGACGGCGAATGAAAAACTGTTTTTT
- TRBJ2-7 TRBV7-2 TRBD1 CASSLIWGIGDRGYEQYF TGTGCCAGCAGCTTAATATGGGGTATCGGGGACAGGGGTTACGAGCAGTACTTC
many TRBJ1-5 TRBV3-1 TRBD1 CASSQTGAGTYSNQPQHF TGTGCCAGCAGCCAAACAGGGGCCGGAACTTATAGCAATCAGCCCCAGCATTTT
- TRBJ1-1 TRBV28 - CATRGLNTEAFF TGTGCCACAAGGGGCCTGAACACTGAAGCTTTCTTT
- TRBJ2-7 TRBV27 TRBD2 CASSVSGGTREQYF TGTGCCAGCAGTGTTAGCGGGGGGACTCGCGAGCAGTACTTC
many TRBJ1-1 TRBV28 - CASSPDDRRRLSRAFF TGTGCCAGCAGTCCCGATGATCGGAGGAGGCTCTCGCGAGCTTTCTTT
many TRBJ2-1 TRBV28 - CASNTKRIVSYNEQFF TGTGCCAGCAATACCAAGCGGATCGTCTCCTACAATGAGCAGTTCTTC
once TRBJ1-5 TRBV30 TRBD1 CAWSGDRINQPQHF TGTGCCTGGAGTGGGGACAGAATCAATCAGCCCCAGCATTTT
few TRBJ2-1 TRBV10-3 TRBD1 CAISGWEGTGDNEQFF TGTGCCATCAGTGGGTGGGAAGGGACAGGGGACAATGAGCAGTTCTTC
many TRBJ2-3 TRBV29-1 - CSGTTGPSTDTQYF TGCAGTGGGACGACCGGCCCAAGCACAGATACGCAGTATTTT
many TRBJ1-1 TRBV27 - CASSSRRTGMVNTEAFF TGTGCCAGCAGTTCCCGCCGAACAGGGATGGTCAACACTGAAGCTTTCTTT
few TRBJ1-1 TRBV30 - CAWSVLVNTEASF TGTGCCTGGAGTGTATTGGTGAACACTGAAGCTTCCTTT
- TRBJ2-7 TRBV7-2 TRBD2 CASSQRGHTSGGGSYEQYF TGTGCCAGCAGCCAACGAGGACATACTAGCGGGGGGGGATCTTACGAGCAGTACTTC
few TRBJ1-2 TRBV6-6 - CASSYQTRGGGYTF TGTGCCAGCAGTTACCAGACGCGGGGCGGTGGCTACACCTTC